A single sample gave rise to the 4 T cell receptor beta chains below, sequenced in a study of shared clonotypes between healthy human individuals. The protocol was immunoSEQ multiplex PCR, while the TCRdb copy is restricted to in-frame clones and leaves out a portion. This repertoire shows 450,000 to 500,000 clones, approximately 78% found once; its top ten account for approximately 12%. Source material: PBMCs. Every receptor here comes from a woman between 35 and 50 years old in good health. Some clones in this sample may be carry-over from other donors' samples.

This chain's CDR3 is CASSLELGANTEAFF. CDR3 sequence (DNA): TGTGCCAGCAGCTTAGAACTGGGGGCGAACACTGAAGCTTTCTTT. The rearrangement uses TRBV7-9 and TRBJ1-1; maybe TRBD1 (6 bases). CDR1 SEHNR and CDR2 FQNEAQ come from the germline V gene (reference sequence). CDR3 length: 15 amino acids. V was pared by 1 base and J by 1 base, with 10 bases between. Variable domain in full (rest from reference TRBV7-9 and TRBJ1-1): DTGVSQNPRHKITKRGQNVTFRCDPISEHNRLYWYRQTLGQGPEFLTYFQNEAQLEKSRLLSDRFSAERPKGSFSTLEIQRTEQGDSAMYLCASSLELGANTEAFFGQGTRLTVV.

The J gene is TRBJ1-4, the V gene TRBV28; 8 nucleotides line up with TRBD1. The germline V gene has CDR1 MDHEN and CDR2 SYDVKM. There are 15 residues in the CDR3. The J segment lost 8 bases and the V segment lost 6 bases, leaving 11 bases of the junction unmatched. The CDR3 reads CASSRIGQGGEKLFF. CDR3 DNA sequence: TGTGCCAGCAGCCGCATCGGACAGGGTGGGGAAAAACTGTTTTTT.

Ten or more counts support this clone. Other DNA sequences in the sample encode the same CDR3. The gene calls are TRBV18 and TRBJ1-1; 7 bases line up with TRBD1. J was trimmed by 1 base and V by 1 base; bases with no gene match: 3. There are 15 residues in the CDR3. Per germline, CDR1 KGHSH and CDR2 LQKENI. The CDR3 sequence is CASSPRQGGNTEAFF. In DNA, the CDR3 is TGTGCCAGCTCACCACGACAGGGAGGGAACACTGAAGCTTTCTTT. The whole variable domain, remainder taken from reference TRBV18 and TRBJ1-1, is NAGVMQNPRHLVRRRGQEARLRCSPMKGHSHVYWYRQLPEEGLKFMVYLQKENIIDESGMPKERFSAEFPKEGPSILRIQQVVRGDSAAYFCASSPRQGGNTEAFFGQGTRLTVV.

Only a few counts were recorded for this clone. The J gene is TRBJ2-1, the V gene TRBV27; tentative D call: TRBD1 (6 bases). Germline-derived CDR1 and CDR2 are MNHEY and SMNVEV (reference sequence). CDR3 size: 16 residues. The V gene lost 8 bases and the J gene lost 3 bases, with 20 bases spanning the gap. DNA of the CDR3: TGTGCCAGCGCAATCAATACCGGGACAAACTACAATGAGCAGTTCTTC. Translation gives CASAINTGTNYNEQFF.